This TCR beta chain was sequenced during a study of vaccination and CD4 T cells after COVID-19. This clonotype was counted between two and nine times. Its antigen is undetermined. The Oncomine TCR Beta short-read assay sequenced DNA from cultured CD4+ T cells. TCRdb re-called the PCR reads with MiXCR, one entry per CDR3 protein. The profile covers several thousand distinct CDR3 sequences, with roughly 50% appearing a single time and more than 30% taken by the ten largest. Treatment meaning: roughly ten-day PBMC culture with coronavirus spike peptide pools or control peptides (ViraFEST assay). CD4+ T lymphocytes from the unexposed donor were collected before the COVID-19 pandemic (2011-2018). This CDR3 comprises 15 residues. Germline CDR1 is SGHAT and CDR2 is FQNNGV. V lost 3 bases and J 6 bases, leaving 18 bases between the germline ends.

The material sequenced was CD4+ T cells from blood, cultured in vitro. This TCR derives from a human donor in good health. The V call is TRBV11-2, the J call TRBJ2-7; D not certain. As DNA, the CDR3 is TGTGCCAGCAGCTTGTGGGTTCGAACAGCAGCCGAGCAGTACTTC. This gives the protein CASSLWVRTAAEQYF.